This TCR beta chain was recorded in a study of CD8 T cells in ankylosing spondylitis (dated by TCRdb to between 2016 and 2019). In the study overall: To find TCR variants linked to disease, the study profiled T cell receptor beta repertoires in ankylosing spondylitis patients and healthy donors. The whole study cohort included 108 healthy donors and about two dozen ankylosing spondylitis patients. Samples of peripheral blood were taken, and for ankylosing spondylitis patients, synovial fluid was collected as well.

Including the terminal cysteine and phenylalanine, the CDR3 comprises 14 residues. The DNA shown is the 42-base CDR3, in frame from base 1. CDR1 is given as MNHEY and CDR2 as SVGAGI, both from the germline V gene. V lost 2 bases and J lost 5 bases, and the count of bases not matched to a germline gene is 4. Overall study outcomes, separate from this receptor: A TCR beta motif made up of eight highly homologous amino acid variants appeared to be characteristic of blood from ankylosing spondylitis patients. In peripheral blood, the disease-linked clones were found at relatively low frequencies and had a CD8+ phenotype. The disease-linked clones were reported as significantly enriched in matched synovial fluid samples from ankylosing spondylitis patients. Some motif variants had previously been reported in the synovial fluid and blood of reactive arthritis patients, which suggests shared mechanisms of disease initiation.

A word on this clonotype: The antigen it recognizes is unknown. No base-level quality is on record; no much larger clone is a single base apart.

Data came from an Illumina HiSeq 2500. Quantitative 5'-RACE with molecular barcodes was used to prepare TCR beta libraries. Concerning the study's data processing: To identify disease-linked TCR variants, a new computational method was used, one built on a probabilistic model of VDJ rearrangement. The public reads were quality trimmed at Q25 with fastp and then assembled into clones with MiXCR by TCRdb, keeping productive beta chains. Rows are unified per CDR3 protein, each entry keeping the most common DNA and genes. The V and J calls were determined by TCRdb, not by the authors. The sample includes some 840,000 distinct CDR3 sequences, with 12% observed a single time. The ten largest clones take up around 0.51% of the sample.

The chain was built from TRBV6-5 and TRBJ2-5, and 8 junction bases match TRBD1. The sequence was obtained from a male donor with ankylosing spondylitis. Material: blood, either unsorted or a sorted T cell fraction (not recorded which). The CDR3 region reads CASSYRQGRETQYF. At the DNA level, the sequence is TGTGCCAGCAGTTACCGACAGGGGCGGGAGACCCAGTACTTC.